This TCR beta chain was identified in a study of regulatory T cells in long-lasting Graves disease. Sample time point: newly diagnosed GD, antithyroid drugs for less than 3 months. Extracted PBMC RNA gave rise to the TCR library. The guidelines of the American Thyroid Association were the basis for diagnosing Graves' disease. This clonotype turned up a few times. Compared with germline, one end of the junction differs, possibly owing to a read error. Both iRepertoire HTBI primers and Arm-PCR of CDR3 regions were used to build the TCR beta libraries. TCRdb passed the multiplex PCR reads through MiXCR, listing each CDR3 protein once. The data contain 380,000 or so distinct CDR3 sequences, about 16% of them singletons. The germline V gene encodes CDR1 MGHRA and CDR2 YSYEKL. There are 18 residues in the CDR3. The data were also submitted as part of a second study, on T cells in Graves' hyperthyroidism and ophthalmopathy. As that study records: Patients counted as stable if ophthalmopathy did not develop within 18 months. First-round RT-PCR with HTBI primers amplified the TCR CDR3 region.

The clonotype was recovered from a woman younger than 30 with Graves disease. The starting material was peripheral blood mononuclear cells (PBMCs), obtained at new diagnosis, from a patient treated with antithyroid drugs. The V and J genes are TRBV4-1 and TRBJ1-4; 7 bases are a match to TRBD1. The CDR3 sequence: CASSGDTGEKATNEKLFF. Written as DNA, the CDR3 is TGTGCCAGCTCGGGGGATACAGGGGAGAAAGCAACTAATGAAAAACTGTTTTTT.